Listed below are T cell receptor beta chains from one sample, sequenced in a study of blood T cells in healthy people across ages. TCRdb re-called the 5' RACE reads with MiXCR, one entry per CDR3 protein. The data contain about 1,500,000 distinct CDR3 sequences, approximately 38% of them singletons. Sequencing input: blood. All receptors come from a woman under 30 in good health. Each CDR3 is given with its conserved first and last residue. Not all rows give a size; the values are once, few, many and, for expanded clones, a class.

CDR3aa: CASSYSSGGAGNQPQHF; abundance: .; v_gene: TRBV6-2/TRBV6-3
CDR3aa: CASSPRGDSYGYTF; abundance: few; v_gene: TRBV5-1
CDR3aa: CASSPRWTPETQYF; abundance: .; v_gene: TRBV18
CDR3aa: CASSPILTGGYRSLRYQPQHF; abundance: .; v_gene: TRBV18
CDR3aa: CAGRGQGNTGELFF; abundance: .; v_gene: TRBV2
CDR3aa: CSVGIELAGYNEQFF; abundance: .; v_gene: TRBV29-1
CDR3aa: CASSLGLAEQYF; abundance: many; v_gene: TRBV7-2
CDR3aa: CASSFFSSGKVYEQYF; abundance: .; v_gene: TRBV27
CDR3aa: CASNSGGLGSTYNEQFF; abundance: .; v_gene: TRBV7-8
CDR3aa: CASSVTNYGYTF; abundance: .; v_gene: TRBV5-6
CDR3aa: CASSVEGSATEAFF; abundance: .; v_gene: TRBV6-4
CDR3aa: CASSKRASRDFNYEQYF; abundance: .; v_gene: TRBV21-1
CDR3aa: CAIRVGLAGDEQYF; abundance: .; v_gene: TRBV6-2/TRBV6-3
CDR3aa: CASSPGRVGPYEQYF; abundance: few; v_gene: TRBV7-3
CDR3aa: CSARDVSSSYNEQFF; abundance: few; v_gene: TRBV20-1
CDR3aa: CASSQDRLAHEQFF; abundance: many; v_gene: TRBV4-2
CDR3aa: CAGSHPGKGENQPQHF; abundance: .; v_gene: TRBV4-1
CDR3aa: CSARDSQGAQYNEQFF; abundance: .; v_gene: TRBV20-1
CDR3aa: CASSLAHLNYGYTF; abundance: few; v_gene: TRBV7-2
CDR3aa: CSARDSGRPSYNEQYF; abundance: .; v_gene: TRBV20-1
CDR3aa: CASSSKGLGGYNEQFF; abundance: few; v_gene: TRBV11-2
CDR3aa: CASSFRDQGGTDTQYF; abundance: .; v_gene: TRBV6-2/TRBV6-3
CDR3aa: CASSSGAASYEQYF; abundance: .; v_gene: TRBV11-2
CDR3aa: CSVPPSSGIYNEQFF; abundance: many; v_gene: TRBV29-1
CDR3aa: CASNQDRGDGYTF; abundance: few; v_gene: TRBV2
CDR3aa: CSVGQGATGNYGYTF; abundance: .; v_gene: TRBV29-1
CDR3aa: CAISAADTGGGGSEKLFF; abundance: .; v_gene: TRBV10-3
CDR3aa: CASSYLGEKLFF; abundance: .; v_gene: TRBV6-6
CDR3aa: CASSVDASRAYEQYF; abundance: few; v_gene: TRBV9
CDR3aa: CSAGASGSKGNEQFF; abundance: few; v_gene: TRBV20-1
CDR3aa: CASSYEGPHNEQFF; abundance: few; v_gene: TRBV5-1
CDR3aa: CSAKRQGPTEAFF; abundance: few; v_gene: TRBV20-1
CDR3aa: CASSYGRITDTQYF; abundance: few; v_gene: TRBV6-5
CDR3aa: CASSHRTSGKVYEQYF; abundance: few; v_gene: TRBV7-2
CDR3aa: CASSLDLGAYNEQFF; abundance: few; v_gene: TRBV7-9
CDR3aa: CASSPPSLGVAKNIQYF; abundance: .; v_gene: TRBV7-9
CDR3aa: CSARTGGSTDTQYF; abundance: .; v_gene: TRBV20-1